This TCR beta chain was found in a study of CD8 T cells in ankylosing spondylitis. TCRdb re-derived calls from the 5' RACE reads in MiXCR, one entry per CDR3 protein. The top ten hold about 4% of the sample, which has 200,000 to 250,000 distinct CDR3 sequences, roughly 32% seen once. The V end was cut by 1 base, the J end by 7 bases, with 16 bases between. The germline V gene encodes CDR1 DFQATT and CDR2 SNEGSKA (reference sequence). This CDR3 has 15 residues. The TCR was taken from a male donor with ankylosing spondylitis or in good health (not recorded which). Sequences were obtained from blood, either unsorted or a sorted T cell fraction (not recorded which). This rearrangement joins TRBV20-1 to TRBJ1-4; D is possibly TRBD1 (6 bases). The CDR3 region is CSARGIGGRSEKLFF. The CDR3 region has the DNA TGCAGTGCTAGAGGGATTGGGGGGCGGAGTGAAAAACTGTTTTTT.